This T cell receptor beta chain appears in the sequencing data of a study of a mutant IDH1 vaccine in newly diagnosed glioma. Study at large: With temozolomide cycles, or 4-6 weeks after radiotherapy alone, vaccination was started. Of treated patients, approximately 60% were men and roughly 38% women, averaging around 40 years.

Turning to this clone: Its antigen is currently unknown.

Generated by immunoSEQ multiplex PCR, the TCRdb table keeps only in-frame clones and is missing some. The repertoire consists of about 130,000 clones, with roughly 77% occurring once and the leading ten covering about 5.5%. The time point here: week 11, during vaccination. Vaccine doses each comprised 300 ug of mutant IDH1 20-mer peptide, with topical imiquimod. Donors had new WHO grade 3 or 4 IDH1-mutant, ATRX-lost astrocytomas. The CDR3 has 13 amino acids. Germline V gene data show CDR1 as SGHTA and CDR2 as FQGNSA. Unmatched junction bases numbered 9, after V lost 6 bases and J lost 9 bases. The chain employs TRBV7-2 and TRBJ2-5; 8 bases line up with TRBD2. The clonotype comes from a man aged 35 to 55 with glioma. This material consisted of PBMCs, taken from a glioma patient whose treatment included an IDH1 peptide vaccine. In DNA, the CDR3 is TGTGCCAGCAGTCCAGCGGGAGCAAACTCCCAGTACTTC. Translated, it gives CASSPAGANSQYF.